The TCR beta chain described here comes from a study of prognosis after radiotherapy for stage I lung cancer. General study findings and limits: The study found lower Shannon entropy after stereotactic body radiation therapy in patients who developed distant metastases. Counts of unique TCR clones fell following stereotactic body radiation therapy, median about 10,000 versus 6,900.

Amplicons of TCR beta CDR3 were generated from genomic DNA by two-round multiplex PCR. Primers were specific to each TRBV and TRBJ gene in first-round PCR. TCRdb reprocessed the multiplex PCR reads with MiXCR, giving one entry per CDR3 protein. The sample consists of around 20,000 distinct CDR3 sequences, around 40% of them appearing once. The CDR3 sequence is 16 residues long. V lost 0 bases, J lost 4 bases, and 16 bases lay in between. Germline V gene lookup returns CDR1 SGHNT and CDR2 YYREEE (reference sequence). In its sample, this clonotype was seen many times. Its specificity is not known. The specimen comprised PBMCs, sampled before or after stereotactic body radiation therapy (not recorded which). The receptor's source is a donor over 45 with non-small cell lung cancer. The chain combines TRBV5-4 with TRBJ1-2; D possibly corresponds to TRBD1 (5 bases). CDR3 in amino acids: CASSLVPGQTSYGYTF. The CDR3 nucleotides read TGTGCCAGCAGCTTGGTTCCGGGGCAGACCAGCTATGGCTACACCTTC.